The 12 T cell receptor beta chains given below trace back to one sample, sequenced in a study of OX40 agonist ivuxolimab in advanced cancers. Some clones are missing from TCRdb's copy, which holds only in-frame ones; the method was immunoSEQ multiplex PCR. The sample includes approximately 50,000 clones, around 88% of them seen just once. The sample consisted of CD4+ or CD8+ T cells sorted from blood, taken in a trial of the OX40 agonist ivuxolimab. These receptor sequences come from an adult with an advanced solid tumor such as melanoma, head and neck, liver or kidney cancer.

This clone showed up just once. This CDR3 is CSAHTDTQYF. In DNA, the CDR3 is TGCAGTGCTCACACAGATACGCAGTATTTT. The rearrangement links TRBV20-1 to TRBJ2-3; D remains ambiguous. The germline CDR1 and CDR2 sequences are DFQATT and SNEGSKA (reference sequence). V was pared by 5 bases and J by 2 bases, with 2 bases between. The CDR3 covers 10 residues.

The chain combines TRBV2 with TRBJ1-5, with a weak D call TRBD1 (5 bases). CDR1 and CDR2 from the germline V gene are SNHLY and FYNNEI. The V gene lost 3 bases and the J gene lost 3 bases, with 15 bases spanning the gap. This CDR3 contains 16 residues. The CDR3 coding sequence is TGTGCCAGCAGTGATCAAGGGGCGGGTCTCAATCAGCCCCAGCATTTT. This encodes CASSDQGAGLNQPQHF. Full variable domain (missing parts from reference TRBV2 and TRBJ1-5): EPEVTQTPSHQVTQMGQEVILRCVPISNHLYFYWYRQILGQKVEFLVSFYNNEISEKSEIFDDQFSVERPDGSNFTLKIRSTKLEDSAMYFCASSDQGAGLNQPQHFGDGTRLSIL.

The rearrangement joins TRBV5-6 to TRBJ2-2, with a weak D call TRBD2 (6 bases). V was trimmed by 7 bases and J by 2 bases, leaving 12 bases between them. This CDR3 region has 14 residues. Germline CDR1 reads SGHDT; CDR2 reads YYEEEE. CDR3 in DNA: TGTGCCAGCGGCGGAGGGGACAACACCGGGGAGCTGTTTTTT. Its protein product is CASGGGDNTGELFF.

The rearrangement joins TRBV5-8 to TRBJ1-4; 9 bases line up with TRBD1. After removal of 3 bases from V and 8 bases from J, the junction contained 8 bases not matched to a gene. CDR3 size: 15 residues. Germline values: CDR1 SGHTS, CDR2 YDEGEE. The CDR3 coding sequence is TGTGCCAGCAGCTCCCTGGCGGGACAGGGCGAAAAACTGTTTTTT. It specifies CASSSLAGQGEKLFF.

The V call is TRBV5-1, the J call TRBJ1-2, with 7 bases fitting TRBD1. The germline gives CDR1 SGHRS, CDR2 YFSETQ. The length of the CDR3 is 13 residues. The V segment lost 3 bases and the J segment 4 bases; nucleotides outside the gene matches: 3. This CDR3 is CASSSGQVYGYTF. DNA for the CDR3: TGCGCCAGCAGCTCCGGACAGGTCTATGGCTACACCTTC.

This chain joins TRBV10-3 and TRBJ2-3; tentatively, D is TRBD1 (6 bases). The CDR3 consists of 13 residues. V gave up 8 bases and J gave up 2 bases, with 11 bases separating them. Germline CDR1 reads ENHRY; CDR2 reads SYGVKD. CDR3 sequence: CAISTGPTDTQYF. CDR3 DNA: TGTGCCATCTCGACAGGCCCCACAGATACGCAGTATTTT.

The table lists this clone with a count of one. The V and J genes are TRBV29-1 and TRBJ2-7; no definite D call. The CDR3 consists of 11 residues. Germline V gene sequence: CDR1 SQVTM, CDR2 ANQGSEA. Trimming took off 7 bases at V and 1 base at J, with 8 bases between the two ends. CDR3 DNA sequence: TGCAGCGCGGGCCGATCCTACGAGCAGTACTTC. This codes for CSAGRSYEQYF.

The chain employs TRBV5-4 and TRBJ2-7; 14 positions agree with TRBD2. The germline V gene encodes CDR1 SGHNT and CDR2 YYREEE (reference sequence). V shed 4 bases and J 1 base; nucleotides not matched to a gene: 4. The CDR3 is made up of 16 amino acids. Here the CDR3 DNA reads TGTGCCAGCAGCCCAGGACTAGCGGGAGGATCCTACGAGCAGTACTTC. Its protein is CASSPGLAGGSYEQYF.

By sample share, this clone is medium-sized. The chain is built from TRBV21-1 and TRBJ1-2. TRBV21-1 has pseudogene status. The CDR3 has 14 amino acids. CDR3 coding DNA: TGTGCCAGCAGAAGGGGGGAGCGTAGGAATGGCTACACCTTC. Its protein is CASRRGERRNGYTF.

This sequence joins TRBV28 and TRBJ1-6; a possible D gene is TRBD1 (6 bases). This CDR3 is built from 14 residues. Trimming left V 5 bases short and J 7 bases short, with 12 bases between. CDR1 is MDHEN, CDR2 SYDVKM, per germline. The CDR3 bases are TGTGCCAGCAGTCCCCAAAGGGGGAATTCACCCCTCCACTTT. It codes for CASSPQRGNSPLHF.

V gene TRBV5-1 combines with J gene TRBJ2-6; D is perhaps TRBD1 or TRBD2 (5 bases each). The germline V gene encodes CDR1 SGHRS and CDR2 YFSETQ. The V end was cut by 0 bases, the J end by 2 bases, with 18 bases between. This CDR3 comprises 19 residues. The CDR3 DNA is TGCGCCAGCAGCTTGGAACGAGGGACGGGGCCTACTGGGGCCAACGTCCTGACTTTC. Translated, it gives CASSLERGTGPTGANVLTF.

The chain employs TRBV15 and TRBJ2-5; 9 nucleotides align to TRBD1. CDR1 and CDR2 (germline): LNHNV, YYDKDF (reference sequence). Trimming at V came to 1 base and at J to 5 bases, leaving 8 bases not matched to a gene. This CDR3 has 16 residues. The CDR3 here is CATSRGRTGDGETQYF. The DNA for the CDR3 is TGTGCCACCAGCAGAGGGCGGACAGGGGACGGGGAGACCCAGTACTTC.